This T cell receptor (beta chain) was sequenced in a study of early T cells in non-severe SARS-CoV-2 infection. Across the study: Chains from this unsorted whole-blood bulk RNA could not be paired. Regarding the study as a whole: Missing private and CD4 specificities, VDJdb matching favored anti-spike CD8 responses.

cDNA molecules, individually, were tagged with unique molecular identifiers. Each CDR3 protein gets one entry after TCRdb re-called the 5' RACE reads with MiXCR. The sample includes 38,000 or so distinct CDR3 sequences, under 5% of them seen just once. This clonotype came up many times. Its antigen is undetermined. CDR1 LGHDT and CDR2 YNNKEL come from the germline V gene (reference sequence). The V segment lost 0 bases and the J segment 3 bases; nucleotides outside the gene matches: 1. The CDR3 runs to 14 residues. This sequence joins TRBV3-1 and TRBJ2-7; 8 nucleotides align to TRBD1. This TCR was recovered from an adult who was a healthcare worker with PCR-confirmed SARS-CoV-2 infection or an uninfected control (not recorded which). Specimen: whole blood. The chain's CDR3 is CASSQDTGGYEQYF. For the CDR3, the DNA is TGTGCCAGCAGCCAAGACACAGGGGGCTACGAGCAGTACTTC.